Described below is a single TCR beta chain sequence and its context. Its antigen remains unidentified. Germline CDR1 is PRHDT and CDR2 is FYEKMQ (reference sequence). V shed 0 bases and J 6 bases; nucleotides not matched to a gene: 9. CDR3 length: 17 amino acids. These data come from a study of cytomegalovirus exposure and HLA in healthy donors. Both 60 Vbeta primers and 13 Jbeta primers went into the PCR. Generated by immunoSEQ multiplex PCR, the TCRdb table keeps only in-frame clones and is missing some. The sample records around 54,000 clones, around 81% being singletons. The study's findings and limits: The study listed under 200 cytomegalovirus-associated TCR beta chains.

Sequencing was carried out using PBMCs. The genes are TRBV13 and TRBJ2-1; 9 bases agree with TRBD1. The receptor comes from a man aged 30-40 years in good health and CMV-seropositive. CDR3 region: CASSLGRGQGRVNEQFF. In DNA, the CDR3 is TGTGCCAGCAGCTTAGGTCGGGGACAGGGTCGGGTCAATGAGCAGTTCTTC.